This T cell receptor (beta chain) appears in the sequencing data of a study of control samples from healthy donors and cancer patients. This clone was counted once. The repertoire was sequenced with immunoSEQ multiplex PCR; TCRdb's copy has only in-frame clones and lacks some. This sample has 100,000 to 150,000 clones, with around 87% found just once. Trimming took off 2 bases at V and 5 bases at J, with 9 bases between the two ends. The CDR3 has 13 amino acids. Germline V gives CDR1 SGHNT, CDR2 YENEEA. V usage is TRBV11-3 and J usage is TRBJ2-5; TRBD2 is a possible D gene (6 bases). The specimen was blood. The receptor was isolated from a man in his sixties in good health. Here the CDR3 reads CASSLWAGETQYF. For the CDR3, the DNA is TGTGCCAGCAGCTTATGGGCGGGGGAGACCCAGTACTTC.